This is a list of T cell receptor beta chains from one sample in a study of chemoradiotherapy in HPV16-positive cancers. The table came from immunoSEQ multiplex PCR; TCRdb's copy has only in-frame clones and leaves some out. The sample has about 66,000 clones, roughly 90% seen once. The specimen was blood, collected from a patient who underwent chemoradiotherapy. The source of these receptors is a human donor with HPV-associated anogenital cancer. Each CDR3 is given with its conserved first and last residue. The D gene is left open where the match is weak.

length	D	V	J	CDR3	DNA
18	.	TRBV28	TRBJ1-5	CASSLLQVRKVKRQPQHF	TGTGCCAGCAGTTTGCTTCAGGTTCGGAAGGTCAAACGTCAGCCCCAGCATTTT
13	TRBD1	TRBV5-4	TRBJ1-1	CASSFTGGTEAFF	TGTGCCAGCAGCTTCACAGGGGGCACTGAAGCTTTCTTT
16	.	TRBV28	TRBJ2-7	CASNLKAGRTSYEQYF	TGTGCCAGCAACTTGAAGGCGGGAAGGACCTCCTACGAGCAGTACTTC
13	TRBD1	TRBV6-1	TRBJ2-7	CASRPRGRNEQYF	TGTGCCAGCAGACCAAGGGGGCGGAACGAGCAGTACTTC
14	.	TRBV6-1	TRBJ2-5	CASSRRQSQETQYF	TGTGCCAGCAGCAGAAGGCAGAGCCAAGAGACCCAGTACTTC
15	TRBD2	TRBV28	TRBJ2-5	CASSDSGGYQETQYF	TGTGCCAGCAGCGACAGCGGGGGGTACCAAGAGACCCAGTACTTC
12	.	TRBV4-2	TRBJ1-1	CASSQVGRGAFF	TGTGCCAGCAGCCAAGTGGGCAGGGGAGCTTTCTTT
13	.	TRBV28	TRBJ1-2	CASSFRDGHGYTF	TGTGCCAGCAGTTTCAGAGACGGGCATGGCTACACCTTC
13	.	TRBV6-1	TRBJ2-2	CASSEQSTGELFF	TGTGCCAGCAGTGAACAGAGCACCGGGGAGCTGTTTTTT
12	.	TRBV18	TRBJ1-1	CASSTPGTEAFF	TGTGCCAGCTCAACTCCTGGCACTGAAGCTTTCTTT
17	.	TRBV19	TRBJ1-2	CASSIATRGARNYGYTF	TGTGCCAGTAGTATAGCAACGAGGGGGGCCAGAAACTATGGCTACACCTTC
15	TRBD1	TRBV7-2	TRBJ2-5	CASSTGQGPQETQYF	TGTGCCAGCAGCACCGGACAGGGGCCGCAAGAGACCCAGTACTTC
14	.	TRBV11-2	TRBJ2-1	CASSPDPRRGEQFF	TGTGCCAGCAGCCCGGACCCGCGTCGGGGTGAGCAGTTCTTC